This T cell receptor (beta chain) stems from a study of blood T cells in healthy people across ages. The study, taken as a whole, reports: Those diversity estimates obtained from one million T cells were thought to be underestimates. Fewer expanded clones and more diversity marked long-lived versus aged donors.

In the case of this clonotype: Antigen specificity is unknown. This CDR3 fails to terminate in the conserved phenylalanine or tryptophan, so it likely reflects a read error. Because the CDR3's place on the DNA is in doubt, the DNA is left out and the CDR3 is given as listed by TCRdb.

Isolated per sample were at least 7 million PBMCs. The authors ran a second PCR of about 6 to 11 cycles using a sample-barcoded 5' primer and a J-beta primer mix. TCRdb fed the 5' RACE reads into MiXCR, producing one record per CDR3 protein. Among roughly 1.5 million distinct CDR3 sequences, about 45% were seen once, and the ten largest hold over 3.5%. CDR1 is SEHNR and CDR2 is FQNEAQ in the germline V gene (reference sequence). From its first to its last residue, the CDR3 has 12 amino acids. V gene TRBV7-9 combines with J gene TRBJ2-1; the table gives TRBD2 as D, unverified against the DNA. The TCR originated in a woman younger than 35 in good health. Sequencing was carried out using blood. The CDR3 here is CASSRTSGEQLL.